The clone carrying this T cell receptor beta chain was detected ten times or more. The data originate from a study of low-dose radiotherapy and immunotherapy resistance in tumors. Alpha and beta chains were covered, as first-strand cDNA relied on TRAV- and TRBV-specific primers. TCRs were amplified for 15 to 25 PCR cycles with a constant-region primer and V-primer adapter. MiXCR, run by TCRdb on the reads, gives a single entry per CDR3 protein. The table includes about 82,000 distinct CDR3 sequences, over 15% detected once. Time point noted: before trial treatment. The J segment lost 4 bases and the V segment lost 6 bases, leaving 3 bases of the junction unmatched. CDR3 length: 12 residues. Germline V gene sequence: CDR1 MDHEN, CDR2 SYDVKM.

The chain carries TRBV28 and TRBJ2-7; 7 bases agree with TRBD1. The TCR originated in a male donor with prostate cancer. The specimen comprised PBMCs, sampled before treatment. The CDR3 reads CASRRQGYEQYF. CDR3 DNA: TGTGCCAGCAGGCGACAGGGTTACGAGCAGTACTTC.